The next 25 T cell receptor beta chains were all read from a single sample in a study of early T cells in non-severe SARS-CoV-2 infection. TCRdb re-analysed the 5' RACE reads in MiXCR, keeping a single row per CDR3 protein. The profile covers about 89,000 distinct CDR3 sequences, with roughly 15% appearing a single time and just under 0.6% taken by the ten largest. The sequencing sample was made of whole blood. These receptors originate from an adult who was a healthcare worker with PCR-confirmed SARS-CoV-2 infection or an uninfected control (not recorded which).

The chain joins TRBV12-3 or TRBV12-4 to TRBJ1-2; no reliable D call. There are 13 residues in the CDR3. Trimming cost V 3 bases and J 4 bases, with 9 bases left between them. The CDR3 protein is CASSLDLTYGYTF. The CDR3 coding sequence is TGTGCCAGCAGTTTGGACCTTACCTATGGCTACACCTTC.

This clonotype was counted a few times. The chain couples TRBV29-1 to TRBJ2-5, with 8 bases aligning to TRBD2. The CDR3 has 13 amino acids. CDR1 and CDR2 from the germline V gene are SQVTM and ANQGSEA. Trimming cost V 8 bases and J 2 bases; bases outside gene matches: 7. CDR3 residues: CSSLAGIQETQYF. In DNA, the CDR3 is TGCAGCTCATTAGCGGGGATACAAGAGACCCAGTACTTC.

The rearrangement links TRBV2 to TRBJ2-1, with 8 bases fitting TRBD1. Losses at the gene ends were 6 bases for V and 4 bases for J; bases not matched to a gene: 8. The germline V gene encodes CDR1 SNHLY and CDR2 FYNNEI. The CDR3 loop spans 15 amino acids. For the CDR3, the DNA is TGTGCCAGCAGAGGACAGGGCGGGCATTACAATGAGCAGTTCTTC. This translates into CASRGQGGHYNEQFF.

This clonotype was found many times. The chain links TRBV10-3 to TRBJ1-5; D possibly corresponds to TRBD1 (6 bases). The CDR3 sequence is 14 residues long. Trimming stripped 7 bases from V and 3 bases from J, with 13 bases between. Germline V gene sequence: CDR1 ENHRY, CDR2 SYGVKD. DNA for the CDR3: TGTGCCATCAAAGAGCAGGGGTCCAATCAGCCCCAGCATTTT. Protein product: CAIKEQGSNQPQHF.

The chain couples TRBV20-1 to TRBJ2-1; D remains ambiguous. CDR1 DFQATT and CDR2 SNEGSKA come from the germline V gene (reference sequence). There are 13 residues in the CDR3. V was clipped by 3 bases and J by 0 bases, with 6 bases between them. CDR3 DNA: TGCAGTGCTAGCGGAACCTCCTACAATGAGCAGTTCTTC. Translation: CSASGTSYNEQFF.

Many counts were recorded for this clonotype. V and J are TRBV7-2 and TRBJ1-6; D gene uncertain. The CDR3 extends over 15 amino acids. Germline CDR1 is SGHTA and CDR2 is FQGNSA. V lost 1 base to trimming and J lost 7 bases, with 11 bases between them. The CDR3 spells CASSLVDSFNSPLHF. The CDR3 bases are TGTGCCAGCAGCTTAGTCGACTCCTTCAATTCACCCCTCCACTTT.

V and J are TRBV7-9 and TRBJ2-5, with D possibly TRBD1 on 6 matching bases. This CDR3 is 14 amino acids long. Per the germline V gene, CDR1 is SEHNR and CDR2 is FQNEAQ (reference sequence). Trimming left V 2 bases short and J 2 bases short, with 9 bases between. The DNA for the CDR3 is TGTGCCAGCAGCTTACCAGGGGCTCAAGAGACCCAGTACTTC. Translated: CASSLPGAQETQYF.

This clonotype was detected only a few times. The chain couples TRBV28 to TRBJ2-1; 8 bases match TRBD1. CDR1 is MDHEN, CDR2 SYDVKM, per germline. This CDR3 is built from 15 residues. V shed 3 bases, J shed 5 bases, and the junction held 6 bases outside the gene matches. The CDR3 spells CASSFMGQANNEQFF. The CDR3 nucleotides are TGTGCCAGCAGTTTCATGGGACAGGCTAACAATGAGCAGTTCTTC.

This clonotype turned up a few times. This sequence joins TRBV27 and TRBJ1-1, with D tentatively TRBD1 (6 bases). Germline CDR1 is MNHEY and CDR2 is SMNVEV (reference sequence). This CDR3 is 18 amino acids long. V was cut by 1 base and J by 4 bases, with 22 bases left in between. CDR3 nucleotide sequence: TGTGCCAGCAGTTTATGGTATAGTTTTCGGGGGGCCGGCACTGAAGCTTTCTTT. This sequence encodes CASSLWYSFRGAGTEAFF.

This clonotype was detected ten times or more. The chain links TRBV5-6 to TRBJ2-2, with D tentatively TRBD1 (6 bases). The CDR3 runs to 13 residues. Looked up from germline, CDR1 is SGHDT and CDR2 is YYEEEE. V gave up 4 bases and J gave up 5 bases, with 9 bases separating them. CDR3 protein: CASSHRVTGELFF. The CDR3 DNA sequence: TGTGCCAGCAGCCACAGGGTAACCGGGGAGCTGTTTTTT.

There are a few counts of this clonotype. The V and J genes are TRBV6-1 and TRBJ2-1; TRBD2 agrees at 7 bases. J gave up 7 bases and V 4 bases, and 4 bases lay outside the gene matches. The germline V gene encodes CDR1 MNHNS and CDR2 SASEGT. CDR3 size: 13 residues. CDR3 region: CASSALRGNEQFF. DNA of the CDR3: TGTGCCAGCAGTGCCTTGCGGGGGAATGAGCAGTTCTTC.

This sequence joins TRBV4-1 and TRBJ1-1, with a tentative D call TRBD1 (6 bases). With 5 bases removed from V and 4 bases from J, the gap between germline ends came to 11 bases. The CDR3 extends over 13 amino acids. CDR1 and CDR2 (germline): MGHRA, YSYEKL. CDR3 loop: CASSYSRGTEAFF. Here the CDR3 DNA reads TGCGCCAGCAGCTACTCCAGGGGCACTGAAGCTTTCTTT.

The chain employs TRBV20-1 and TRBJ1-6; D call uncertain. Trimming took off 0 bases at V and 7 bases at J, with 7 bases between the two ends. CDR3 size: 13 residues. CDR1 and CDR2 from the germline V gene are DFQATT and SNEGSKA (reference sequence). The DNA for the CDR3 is TGCAGTGCTAGAGATAAGGCGAATTCACCCCTCCACTTT. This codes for CSARDKANSPLHF.

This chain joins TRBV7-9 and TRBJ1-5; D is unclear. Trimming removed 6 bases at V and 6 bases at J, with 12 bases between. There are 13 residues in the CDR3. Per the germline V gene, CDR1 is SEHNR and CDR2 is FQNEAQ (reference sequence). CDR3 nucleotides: TGTGCCAGCAGTTACAGTTTATCTCAGCCCCAGCATTTT. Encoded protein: CASSYSLSQPQHF.

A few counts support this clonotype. The CDR3 nucleotides read TGTGCCTGGAGTCTGCCATATTCTAATCAGCCCCAGCATTTT. Translated: CAWSLPYSNQPQHF. This chain links TRBV30 with TRBJ1-5, with D unclear. V was shortened by 2 bases and J by 4 bases, with 12 bases between the two germline ends. Germline CDR1 is GTSNPN and CDR2 is SVGIG (reference sequence). The CDR3 spans 14 residues.

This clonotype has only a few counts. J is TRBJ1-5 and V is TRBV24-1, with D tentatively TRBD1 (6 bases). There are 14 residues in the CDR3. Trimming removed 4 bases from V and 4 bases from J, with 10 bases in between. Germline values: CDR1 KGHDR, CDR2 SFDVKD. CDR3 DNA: TGTGCCACCAGTGACCGCCAGGGGAATCAGCCCCAGCATTTT. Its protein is CATSDRQGNQPQHF.

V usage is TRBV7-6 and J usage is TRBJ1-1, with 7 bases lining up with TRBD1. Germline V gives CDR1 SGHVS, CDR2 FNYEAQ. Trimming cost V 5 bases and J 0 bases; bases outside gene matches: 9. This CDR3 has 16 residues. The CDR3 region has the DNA TGTGCCAGCAGCGCCACCGGGACAGCCATGAACACTGAAGCTTTCTTT. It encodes CASSATGTAMNTEAFF.

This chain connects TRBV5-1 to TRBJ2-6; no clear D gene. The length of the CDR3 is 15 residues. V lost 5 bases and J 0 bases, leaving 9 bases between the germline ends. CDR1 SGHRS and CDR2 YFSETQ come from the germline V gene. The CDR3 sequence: CASSHRVSGANVLTF. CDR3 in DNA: TGCGCCAGCAGTCATCGGGTCTCTGGGGCCAACGTCCTGACTTTC. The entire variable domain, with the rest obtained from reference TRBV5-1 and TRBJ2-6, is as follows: KAGVTQTPRYLIKTRGQQVTLSCSPISGHRSVSWYQQTPGQGLQFLFEYFSETQRNKGNFPGRFSGRQFSNSRSEMNVSTLELGDSALYLCASSHRVSGANVLTFGAGSRLTVL.

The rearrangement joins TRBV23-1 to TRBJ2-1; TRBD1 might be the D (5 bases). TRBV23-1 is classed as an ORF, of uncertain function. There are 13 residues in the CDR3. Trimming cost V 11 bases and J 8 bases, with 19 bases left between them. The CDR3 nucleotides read TGCGCCTCGGAGACAGTAATCGGCGATGAGCAGTTCTTC. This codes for CASETVIGDEQFF.

CDR3 sequence (DNA): TGTGCCAGCAGCTTAGCGCGGACAGCCGGTGAAAAACTGTTTTTT. Protein product: CASSLARTAGEKLFF. J is TRBJ1-4 and V is TRBV7-2, with D maybe TRBD1 (6 bases). V lost 0 bases to trimming and J lost 7 bases, with 12 bases between them. Germline V gene lookup returns CDR1 SGHTA and CDR2 FQGNSA. CDR3 length equals 15 residues.

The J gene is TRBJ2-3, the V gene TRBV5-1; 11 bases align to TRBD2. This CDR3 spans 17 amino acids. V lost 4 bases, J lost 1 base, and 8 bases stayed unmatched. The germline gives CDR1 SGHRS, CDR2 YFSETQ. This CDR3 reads CASSRVAGGPRTDTQYF. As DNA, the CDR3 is TGCGCCAGCAGCCGCGTAGCGGGGGGGCCTCGCACAGATACGCAGTATTTT.

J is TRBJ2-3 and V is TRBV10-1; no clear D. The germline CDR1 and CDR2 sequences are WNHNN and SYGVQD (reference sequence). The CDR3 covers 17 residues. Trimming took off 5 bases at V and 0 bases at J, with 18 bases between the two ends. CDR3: CASSQFPGSGSTDTQYF. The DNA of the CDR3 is TGCGCCAGCAGTCAATTCCCCGGCTCGGGTAGCACAGATACGCAGTATTTT.

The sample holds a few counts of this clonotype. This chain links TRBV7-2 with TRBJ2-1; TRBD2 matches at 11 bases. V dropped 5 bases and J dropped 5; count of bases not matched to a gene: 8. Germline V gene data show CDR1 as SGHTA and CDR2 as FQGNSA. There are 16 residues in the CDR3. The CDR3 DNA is TGTGCCAGCAGCCGTGACGGGACTAGCGGACACAATGAGCAGTTCTTC. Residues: CASSRDGTSGHNEQFF. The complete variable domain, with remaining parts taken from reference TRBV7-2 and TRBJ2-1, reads GAGVSQSPSNKVTEKGKDVELRCDPISGHTALYWYRQSLGQGLEFLIYFQGNSAPDKSGLPSDRFSAERTGGSVSTLTIQRTQQEDSAVYLCASSRDGTSGHNEQFFGPGTRLTVL.

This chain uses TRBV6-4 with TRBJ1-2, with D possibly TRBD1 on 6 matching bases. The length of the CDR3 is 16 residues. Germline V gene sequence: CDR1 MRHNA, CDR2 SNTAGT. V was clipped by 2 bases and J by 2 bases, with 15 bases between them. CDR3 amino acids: CASSDGLRDTNYGYTF. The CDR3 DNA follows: TGTGCCAGCAGTGACGGCCTCCGGGACACCAACTATGGCTACACCTTC.

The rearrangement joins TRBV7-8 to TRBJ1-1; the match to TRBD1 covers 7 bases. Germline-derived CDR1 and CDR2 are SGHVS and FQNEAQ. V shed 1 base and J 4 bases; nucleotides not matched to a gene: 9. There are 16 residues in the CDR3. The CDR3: CASSLGVRGGGTEAFF. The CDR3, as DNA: TGTGCCAGCAGCTTAGGGGTCAGGGGGGGAGGCACTGAAGCTTTCTTT.